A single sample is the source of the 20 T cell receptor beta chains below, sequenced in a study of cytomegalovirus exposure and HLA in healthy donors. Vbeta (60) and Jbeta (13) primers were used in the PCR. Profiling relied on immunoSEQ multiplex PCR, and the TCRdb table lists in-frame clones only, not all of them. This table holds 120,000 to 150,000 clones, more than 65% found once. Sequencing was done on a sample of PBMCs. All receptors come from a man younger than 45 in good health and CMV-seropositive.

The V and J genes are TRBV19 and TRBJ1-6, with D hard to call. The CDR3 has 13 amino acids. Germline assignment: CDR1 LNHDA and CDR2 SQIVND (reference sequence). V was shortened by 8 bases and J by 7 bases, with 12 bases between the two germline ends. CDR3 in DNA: TGTGCCAGTGCTGGGAGCGGGAATTCACCCCTCCACTTT. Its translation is CASAGSGNSPLHF.

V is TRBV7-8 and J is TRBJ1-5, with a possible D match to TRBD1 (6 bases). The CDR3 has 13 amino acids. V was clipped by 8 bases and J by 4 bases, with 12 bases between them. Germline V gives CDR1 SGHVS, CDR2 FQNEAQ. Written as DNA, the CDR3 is TGTGCCAGCGGTGGCCAGGGGAATCAGCCCCAGCATTTT. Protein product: CASGGQGNQPQHF.

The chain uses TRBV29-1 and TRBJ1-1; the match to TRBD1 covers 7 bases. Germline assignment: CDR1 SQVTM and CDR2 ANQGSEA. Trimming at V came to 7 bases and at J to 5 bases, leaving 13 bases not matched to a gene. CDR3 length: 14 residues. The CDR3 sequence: CSGSGQQGWTEAFF. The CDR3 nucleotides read TGCAGCGGATCGGGGCAACAGGGGTGGACTGAAGCTTTCTTT.

The CDR3 reads CASKPETREVAGTQYF. The CDR3 DNA follows: TGTGCCAGCAAACCTGAAACACGGGAGGTGGCGGGTACGCAGTATTTT. The chain has TRBV27 and TRBJ2-3, with 7 bases identical to TRBD2. This CDR3 has 16 residues. V lost 7 bases to trimming and J lost 8 bases; unmatched junction nucleotides: 18. CDR1 MNHEY and CDR2 SMNVEV come from the germline V gene (reference sequence).

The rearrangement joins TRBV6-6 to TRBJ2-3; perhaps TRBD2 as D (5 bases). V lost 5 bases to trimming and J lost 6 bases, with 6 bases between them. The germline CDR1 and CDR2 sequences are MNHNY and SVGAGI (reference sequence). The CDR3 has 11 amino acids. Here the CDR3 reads CASSPGDTQYF. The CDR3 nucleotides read TGTGCCAGCAGTCCGGGGGATACGCAGTATTTT.

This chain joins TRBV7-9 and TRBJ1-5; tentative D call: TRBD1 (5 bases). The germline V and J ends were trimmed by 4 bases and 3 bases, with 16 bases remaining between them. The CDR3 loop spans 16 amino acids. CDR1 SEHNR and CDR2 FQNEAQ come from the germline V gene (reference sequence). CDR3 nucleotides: TGTGCCAGCAGCTCAAACACAGGTACCCTCAATCAGCCCCAGCATTTT. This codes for CASSSNTGTLNQPQHF.

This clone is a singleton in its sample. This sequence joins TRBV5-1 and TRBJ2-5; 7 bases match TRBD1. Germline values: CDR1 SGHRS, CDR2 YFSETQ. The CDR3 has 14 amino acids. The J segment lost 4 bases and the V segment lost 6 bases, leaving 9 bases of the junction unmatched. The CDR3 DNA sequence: TGCGCCAGCAACCAGGGGGTTGTGGTAGAGACCCAGTACTTC. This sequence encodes CASNQGVVVETQYF.

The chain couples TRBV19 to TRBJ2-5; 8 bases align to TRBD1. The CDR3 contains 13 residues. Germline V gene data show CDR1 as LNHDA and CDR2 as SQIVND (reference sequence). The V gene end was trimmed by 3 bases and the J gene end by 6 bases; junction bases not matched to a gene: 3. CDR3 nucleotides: TGTGCCAGTAGTATTGGGACAGGACAGACCCAGTACTTC. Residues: CASSIGTGQTQYF.

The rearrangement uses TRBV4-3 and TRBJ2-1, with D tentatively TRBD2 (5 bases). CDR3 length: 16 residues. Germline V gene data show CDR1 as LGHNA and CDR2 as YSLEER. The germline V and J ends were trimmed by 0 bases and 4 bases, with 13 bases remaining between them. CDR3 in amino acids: CASSQDRGVGYNEQFF. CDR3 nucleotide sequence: TGCGCCAGCAGCCAAGATCGGGGAGTGGGGTACAATGAGCAGTTCTTC.

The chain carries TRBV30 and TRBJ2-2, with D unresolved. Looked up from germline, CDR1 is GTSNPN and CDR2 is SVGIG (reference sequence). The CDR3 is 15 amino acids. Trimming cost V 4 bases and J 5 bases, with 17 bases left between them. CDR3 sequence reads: CAWNPRAPRTGELFF. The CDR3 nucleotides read TGTGCCTGGAACCCCAGAGCTCCGAGGACCGGGGAGCTGTTTTTT.

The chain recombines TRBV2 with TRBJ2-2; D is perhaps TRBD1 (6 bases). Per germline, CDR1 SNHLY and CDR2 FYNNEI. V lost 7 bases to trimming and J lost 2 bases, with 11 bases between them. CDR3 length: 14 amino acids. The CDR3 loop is CASKRTVNTGELFF. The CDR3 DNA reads TGTGCCAGCAAGAGGACAGTAAACACCGGGGAGCTGTTTTTT.

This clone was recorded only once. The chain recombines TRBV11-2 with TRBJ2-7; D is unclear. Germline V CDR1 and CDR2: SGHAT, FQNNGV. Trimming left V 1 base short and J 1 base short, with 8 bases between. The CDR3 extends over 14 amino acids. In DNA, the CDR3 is TGTGCCAGCAGCTTAGGGGCCCTATCCTACGAGCAGTACTTC. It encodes CASSLGALSYEQYF.

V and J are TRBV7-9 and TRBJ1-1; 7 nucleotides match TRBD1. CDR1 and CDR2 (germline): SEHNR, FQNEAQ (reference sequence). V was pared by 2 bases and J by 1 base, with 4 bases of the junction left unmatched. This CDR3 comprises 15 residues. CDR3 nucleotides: TGTGCCAGCAGCTTATGGCAGGGGGAGAACACTGAAGCTTTCTTT. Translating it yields CASSLWQGENTEAFF. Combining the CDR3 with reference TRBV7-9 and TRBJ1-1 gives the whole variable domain DTGVSQNPRHKITKRGQNVTFRCDPISEHNRLYWYRQTLGQGPEFLTYFQNEAQLEKSRLLSDRFSAERPKGSFSTLEIQRTEQGDSAMYLCASSLWQGENTEAFFGQGTRLTVV.

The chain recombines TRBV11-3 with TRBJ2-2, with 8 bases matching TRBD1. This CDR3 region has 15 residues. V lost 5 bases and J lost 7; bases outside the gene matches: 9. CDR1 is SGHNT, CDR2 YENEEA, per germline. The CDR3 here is CASSASGGAGGELFF. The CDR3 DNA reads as TGTGCCAGCAGCGCTTCAGGGGGCGCCGGCGGGGAGCTGTTTTTT.

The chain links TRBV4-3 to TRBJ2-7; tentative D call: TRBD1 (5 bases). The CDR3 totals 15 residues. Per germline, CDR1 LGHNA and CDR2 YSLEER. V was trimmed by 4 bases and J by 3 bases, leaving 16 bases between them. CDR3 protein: CASSRLVDSYYEQYF. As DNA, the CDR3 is TGCGCCAGCAGCCGGTTAGTCGACAGCTACTACGAGCAGTACTTC.

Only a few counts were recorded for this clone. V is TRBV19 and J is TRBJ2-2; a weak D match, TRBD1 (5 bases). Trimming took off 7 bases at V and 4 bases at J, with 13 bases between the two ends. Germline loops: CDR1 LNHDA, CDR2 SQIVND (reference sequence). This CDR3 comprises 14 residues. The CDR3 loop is CASKLQTVTGELFF. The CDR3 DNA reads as TGTGCCAGTAAGCTCCAGACAGTCACCGGGGAGCTGTTTTTT.

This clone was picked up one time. DNA for the CDR3: TGTGCCAGCACTAGCGGCTCCTACGAGCAGTACTTC. Translating gives CASTSGSYEQYF. The J gene is TRBJ2-7, the V gene TRBV2; the match to TRBD2 covers 7 bases. J was trimmed by 0 bases and V by 7 bases; bases with no gene match: 0. Germline lookup yields CDR1 SNHLY and CDR2 FYNNEI. The CDR3 length is 12 residues.

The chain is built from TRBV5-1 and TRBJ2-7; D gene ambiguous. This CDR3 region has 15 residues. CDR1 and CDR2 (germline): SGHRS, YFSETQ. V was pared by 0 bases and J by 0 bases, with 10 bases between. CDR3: CASSLEPVSSYEQYF. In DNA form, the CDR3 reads TGCGCCAGCAGCTTGGAACCGGTTAGCTCCTACGAGCAGTACTTC. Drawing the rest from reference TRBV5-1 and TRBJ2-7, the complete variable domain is KAGVTQTPRYLIKTRGQQVTLSCSPISGHRSVSWYQQTPGQGLQFLFEYFSETQRNKGNFPGRFSGRQFSNSRSEMNVSTLELGDSALYLCASSLEPVSSYEQYFGPGTRLTVT.

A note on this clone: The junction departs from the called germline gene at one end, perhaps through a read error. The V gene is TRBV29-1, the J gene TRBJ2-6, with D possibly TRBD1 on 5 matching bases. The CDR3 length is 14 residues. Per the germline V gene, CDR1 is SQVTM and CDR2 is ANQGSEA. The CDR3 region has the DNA TGCAGCGTTGCAGCCTTCTCTGGGGCCAACGGCCTGACTTTC. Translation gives CSVAAFSGANGLTF.

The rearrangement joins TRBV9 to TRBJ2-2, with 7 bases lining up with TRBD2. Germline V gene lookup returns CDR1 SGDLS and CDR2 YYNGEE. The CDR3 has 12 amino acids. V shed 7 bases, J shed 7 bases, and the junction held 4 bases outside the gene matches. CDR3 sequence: CASGGGGGELFF. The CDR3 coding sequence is TGTGCCAGCGGCGGGGGAGGCGGGGAGCTGTTTTTT.